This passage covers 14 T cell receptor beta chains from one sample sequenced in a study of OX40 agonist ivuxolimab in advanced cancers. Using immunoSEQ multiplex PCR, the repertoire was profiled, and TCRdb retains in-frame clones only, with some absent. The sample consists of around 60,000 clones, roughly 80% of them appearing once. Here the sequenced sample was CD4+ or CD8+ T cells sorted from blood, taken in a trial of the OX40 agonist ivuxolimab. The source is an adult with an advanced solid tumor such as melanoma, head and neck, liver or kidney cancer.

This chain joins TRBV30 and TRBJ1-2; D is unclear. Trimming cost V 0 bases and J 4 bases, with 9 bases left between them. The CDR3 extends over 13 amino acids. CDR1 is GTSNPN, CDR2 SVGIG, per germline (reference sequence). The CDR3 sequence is CAWSVIIGYGYTF. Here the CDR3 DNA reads TGTGCCTGGAGTGTAATTATCGGCTATGGCTACACCTTC.

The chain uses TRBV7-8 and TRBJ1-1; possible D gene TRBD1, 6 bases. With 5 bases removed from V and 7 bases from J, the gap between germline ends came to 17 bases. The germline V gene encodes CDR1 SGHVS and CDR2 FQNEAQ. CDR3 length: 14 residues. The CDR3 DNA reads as TGTGCCAGCAGCCCCAGTCGGGGGGCCGTTGAAGCTTTCTTT. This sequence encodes CASSPSRGAVEAFF. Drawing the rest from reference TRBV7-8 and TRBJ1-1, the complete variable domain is GAGVSQSPRYKVAKRGQDVALRCDPISGHVSLFWYQQALGQGPEFLTYFQNEAQLDKSGLPSDRFFAERPEGSVSTLKIQRTQQEDSAVYLCASSPSRGAVEAFFGQGTRLTVV.

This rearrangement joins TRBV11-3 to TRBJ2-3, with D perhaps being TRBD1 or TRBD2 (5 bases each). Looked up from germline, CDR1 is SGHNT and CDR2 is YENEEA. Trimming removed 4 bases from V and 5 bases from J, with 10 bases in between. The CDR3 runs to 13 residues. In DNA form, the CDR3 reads TGTGCCAGCAGCTCGGGACGGCTAGATACGCAGTATTTT. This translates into CASSSGRLDTQYF.

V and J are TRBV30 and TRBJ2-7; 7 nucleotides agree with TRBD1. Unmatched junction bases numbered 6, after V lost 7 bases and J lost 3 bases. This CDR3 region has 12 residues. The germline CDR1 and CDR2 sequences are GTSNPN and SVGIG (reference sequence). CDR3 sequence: CAYSRDSYEQYF. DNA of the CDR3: TGTGCCTACAGCCGGGACAGCTACGAGCAGTACTTC.

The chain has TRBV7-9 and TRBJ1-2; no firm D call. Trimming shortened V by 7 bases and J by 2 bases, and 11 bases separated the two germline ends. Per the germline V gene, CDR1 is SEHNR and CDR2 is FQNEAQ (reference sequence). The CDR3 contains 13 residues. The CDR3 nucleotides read TGTGCCAGCACCTCTTCTGGAAACTATGGCTACACCTTC. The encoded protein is CASTSSGNYGYTF.

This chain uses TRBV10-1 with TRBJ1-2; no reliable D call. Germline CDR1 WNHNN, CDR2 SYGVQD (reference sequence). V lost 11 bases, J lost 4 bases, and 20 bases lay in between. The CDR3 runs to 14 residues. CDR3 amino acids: CAGVLWGKSYGYTF. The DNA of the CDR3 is TGCGCCGGGGTACTATGGGGTAAAAGCTATGGCTACACCTTC.

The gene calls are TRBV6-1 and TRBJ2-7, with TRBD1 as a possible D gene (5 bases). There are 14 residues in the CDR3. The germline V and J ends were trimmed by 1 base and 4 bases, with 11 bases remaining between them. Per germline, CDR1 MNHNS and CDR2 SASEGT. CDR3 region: CASSEGAGWYEQYV. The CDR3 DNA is TGTGCCAGCAGTGAAGGGGCAGGGTGGTACGAGCAGTACGTC.

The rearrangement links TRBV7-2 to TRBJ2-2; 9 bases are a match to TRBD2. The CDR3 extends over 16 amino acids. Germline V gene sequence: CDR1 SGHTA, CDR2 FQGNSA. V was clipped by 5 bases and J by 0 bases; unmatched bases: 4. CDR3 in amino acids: CASSASGRSNTGELFF. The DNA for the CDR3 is TGTGCCAGCAGCGCGAGCGGGAGGTCGAACACCGGGGAGCTGTTTTTT.

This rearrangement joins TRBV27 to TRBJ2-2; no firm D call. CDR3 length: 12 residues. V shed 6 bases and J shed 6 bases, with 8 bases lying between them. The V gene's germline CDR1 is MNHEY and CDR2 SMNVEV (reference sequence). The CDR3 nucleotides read TGTGCCAGCAGCTCTAGGGCCGGGGAGCTGTTTTTT. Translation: CASSSRAGELFF.

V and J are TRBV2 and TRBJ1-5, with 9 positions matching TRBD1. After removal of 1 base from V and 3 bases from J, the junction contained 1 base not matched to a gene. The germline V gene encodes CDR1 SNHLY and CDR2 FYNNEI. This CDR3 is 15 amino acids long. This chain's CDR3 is CASSEGTGDNQPQHF. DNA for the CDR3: TGTGCCAGCAGTGAAGGGACAGGGGACAATCAGCCCCAGCATTTT.

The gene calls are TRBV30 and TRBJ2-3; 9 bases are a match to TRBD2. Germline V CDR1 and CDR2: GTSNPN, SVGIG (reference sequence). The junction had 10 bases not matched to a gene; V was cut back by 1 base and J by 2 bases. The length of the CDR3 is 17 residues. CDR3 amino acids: CAWSGELAGLFTDTQYF. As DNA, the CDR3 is TGTGCCTGGAGTGGGGAACTAGCGGGCCTCTTCACAGATACGCAGTATTTT.

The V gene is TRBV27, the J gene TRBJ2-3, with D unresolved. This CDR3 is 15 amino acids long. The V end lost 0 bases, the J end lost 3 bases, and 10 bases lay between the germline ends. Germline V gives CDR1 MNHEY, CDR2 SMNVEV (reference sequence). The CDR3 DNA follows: TGTGCCAGCAGTTTATCGGCGTCTTGGACAGATACGCAGTATTTT. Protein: CASSLSASWTDTQYF.

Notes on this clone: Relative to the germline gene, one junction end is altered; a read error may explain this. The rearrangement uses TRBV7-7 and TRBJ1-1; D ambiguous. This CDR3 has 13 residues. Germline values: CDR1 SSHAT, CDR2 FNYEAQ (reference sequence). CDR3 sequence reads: CASSLSENTEAFF. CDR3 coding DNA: TGTGCTAGCAGCTTATCAGAGAACACTGAAGCTTTCTTT.

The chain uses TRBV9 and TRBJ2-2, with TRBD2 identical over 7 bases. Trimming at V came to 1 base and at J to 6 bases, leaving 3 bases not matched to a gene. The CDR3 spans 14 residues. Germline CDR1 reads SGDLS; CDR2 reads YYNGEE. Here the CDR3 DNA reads TGTGCCAGCAGCGTACAGGGAGGGGCCGGGGAGCTGTTTTTT. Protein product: CASSVQGGAGELFF.